This TCR beta chain was profiled in a study of T cell responses to AZD1222 COVID-19 vaccine. About the research overall: Second-dose intervals near 4 or 12 weeks were combined.

Sequencing was performed with immunoSEQ multiplex PCR; in TCRdb, only in-frame clones are kept and a portion is missing. The sample includes approximately 70,000 clones, more than 75% of them seen just once. Overall study findings and caveats: After the peak T cell response, and only then, were repertoires sampled. Clonal diversity may have been underestimated, and the donors were mostly white British, with more females than males. Spike-specific TCR breadth and depth grew following two AZD1222 doses.

Germline-derived CDR1 and CDR2 are SNHLY and FYNNEI. V lost 3 bases and J lost 7, with 15 bases in between. There are 14 residues in the CDR3. With regard to this clone: Antigen: not known.

This sequence originates from an adult in good health. This sample comprised peripheral blood, obtained on day 0 of AZD1222 vaccination. The chain uses TRBV2 and TRBJ1-2; no reliable D call. CDR3 in amino acids: CASSDGPAAGGYTF. The CDR3 region has the DNA TGTGCCAGCAGTGATGGTCCGGCCGCGGGTGGCTACACCTTC.